These 10 T cell receptor beta chains were sequenced from one sample in a study of cytomegalovirus exposure and HLA in healthy donors. PCR used 60 Vbeta primers and 13 Jbeta primers. Method: immunoSEQ multiplex PCR; TCRdb's copy keeps in-frame clones and lacks some. Found here are 120,000 or so clones, around two thirds of them singletons; the top ten hold about 7.9%. The sample was PBMCs. The origin of the receptors is a woman aged 40 to 55 in good health and CMV-seropositive.

This clone was recorded a few times. The J gene is TRBJ2-7, the V gene TRBV11-2; D is perhaps TRBD1 (6 bases). Germline-derived CDR1 and CDR2 are SGHAT and FQNNGV. This CDR3 has 14 amino acids. The germline V and J ends were trimmed by 1 base and 6 bases, with 13 bases remaining between them. The CDR3 region is CASSLVFAGVEQYF. The CDR3 coding sequence is TGTGCCAGCAGCTTAGTGTTCGCAGGGGTCGAGCAGTACTTC.

This chain connects TRBV5-6 to TRBJ2-2; no reliable D call. CDR3 length: 11 amino acids. Germline V gene sequence: CDR1 SGHDT, CDR2 YYEEEE. Trimming pared 0 bases from V and 9 bases from J, leaving 3 bases between. The chain's CDR3 is CASSLARELFF. In DNA form, the CDR3 reads TGTGCCAGCAGCTTGGCCAGGGAGCTGTTTTTT.

V gene TRBV6-1 combines with J gene TRBJ1-2; 8 bases are shared with TRBD1. Trimming removed 3 bases from V and 4 bases from J; junction bases left unmatched: 1. Germline V lookup: CDR1 MNHNS, CDR2 SASEGT. The CDR3 covers 13 residues. The CDR3 sequence is CASSEGQVYGYTF. CDR3 DNA sequence: TGTGCCAGCAGTGAGGGACAGGTCTATGGCTACACCTTC.

This sequence joins TRBV6-5 and TRBJ2-7; tentatively, D is TRBD1 (6 bases). V gave up 5 bases and J gave up 3 bases, with 17 bases separating them. The CDR3 consists of 15 residues. Germline CDR1 MNHEY, CDR2 SVGAGI. In DNA form, the CDR3 reads TGTGCCAGCAGTCTTAACCGGGACACCCTCTACGAGCAGTACTTC. Translation: CASSLNRDTLYEQYF.

The chain combines TRBV5-8 with TRBJ2-1; D is perhaps TRBD2 (5 bases). Per the germline V gene, CDR1 is SGHTS and CDR2 is YDEGEE. This CDR3 contains 15 residues. Trimming cost V 3 bases and J 0 bases, with 10 bases left between them. In DNA form, the CDR3 reads TGTGCCAGCAGCTCCGGGATGAGCTCCTACAATGAGCAGTTCTTC. It translates to CASSSGMSSYNEQFF.

This chain uses TRBV6-5 with TRBJ2-1; 11 bases map to TRBD2. Germline CDR1 MNHEY, CDR2 SVGAGI. The CDR3 is 15 amino acids. The trim removed 5 bases at V and 7 bases at J, leaving 7 bases unmatched. The CDR3 spells CASSKLAGAGNEQFF. CDR3 DNA: TGTGCCAGCAGTAAACTAGCGGGGGCGGGGAATGAGCAGTTCTTC.

This clone was seen a few times. The chain links TRBV5-1 to TRBJ1-1, with D uncertain. The CDR3 is 14 residues long. In germline, CDR1 is SGHRS, CDR2 YFSETQ. Deletions cut 4 bases from V and 4 bases from J, with 14 bases between. CDR3 sequence (DNA): TGCGCCAGCAGCCCCCGGGGAGAGGGCACTGAAGCTTTCTTT. Translated: CASSPRGEGTEAFF.

The chain uses TRBV7-2 and TRBJ1-5; 9 bases map to TRBD1. This CDR3 region has 14 residues. Germline values: CDR1 SGHTA, CDR2 FQGNSA. V trimming: 8 bases; J trimming: 5 bases; junction bases outside the gene matches: 7. For the CDR3, the DNA is TGTGCCAGCTCTGGGGACAGGGCTTATCAGCCCCAGCATTTT. Encoded protein: CASSGDRAYQPQHF.

This clone was seen just once. V is TRBV7-2 and J is TRBJ2-7; D perhaps matches TRBD2 (5 bases). Trimming pared 5 bases from V and 6 bases from J, leaving 8 bases between. This CDR3 comprises 11 residues. The germline gives CDR1 SGHTA, CDR2 FQGNSA. In DNA, the CDR3 is TGTGCCAGCAGCATACTAGGCGAGCAGTACTTC. Translation gives CASSILGEQYF.

In its sample, this clone was seen a few times. This sequence joins TRBV7-9 and TRBJ1-1; 7 nucleotides match TRBD1. Per the germline V gene, CDR1 is SEHNR and CDR2 is FQNEAQ (reference sequence). This CDR3 has 15 residues. V gave up 5 bases and J gave up 5 bases; unmatched junction bases: 11. DNA for the CDR3: TGTGCCAGCAGCAACCGACAGGGCATGGGGACTGAAGCTTTCTTT. Amino acids: CASSNRQGMGTEAFF. Full variable domain (remainder filled in from reference TRBV7-9 and TRBJ1-1): DTGVSQNPRHKITKRGQNVTFRCDPISEHNRLYWYRQTLGQGPEFLTYFQNEAQLEKSRLLSDRFSAERPKGSFSTLEIQRTEQGDSAMYLCASSNRQGMGTEAFFGQGTRLTVV.